This TCR beta chain emerged from a study of beta chain features in type 1 diabetes. Findings of the study overall: More deletions and fewer insertions at VDJ junctions were seen in type 1 diabetes patients.

This clone occurred a few times. Its specificity is not known. V shed 6 bases and J shed 1 base, with 9 bases lying between them. The germline CDR1 and CDR2 sequences are MNHNY and SVGAGI (reference sequence). The CDR3 has 13 residues. The isolated RNA, all of it, was reverse transcribed, so expressed TCRB transcripts were what got sequenced. The repertoire was sequenced with immunoSEQ multiplex PCR; TCRdb's copy has only in-frame clones and lacks some. Altogether around 350,000 clones are present, roughly 12% being singletons, with the ten largest covering less than 0.02%. V usage is TRBV6-6 and J usage is TRBJ1-1, with D perhaps TRBD1 (6 bases). This clonotype was sampled from a man aged 18 to 29 in good health. Sample: naive CD4+ T cells from blood. CDR3: CASSRTENTEAFF. Written as DNA, the CDR3 is TGTGCCAGCAGCAGGACAGAGAACACTGAAGCTTTCTTT.